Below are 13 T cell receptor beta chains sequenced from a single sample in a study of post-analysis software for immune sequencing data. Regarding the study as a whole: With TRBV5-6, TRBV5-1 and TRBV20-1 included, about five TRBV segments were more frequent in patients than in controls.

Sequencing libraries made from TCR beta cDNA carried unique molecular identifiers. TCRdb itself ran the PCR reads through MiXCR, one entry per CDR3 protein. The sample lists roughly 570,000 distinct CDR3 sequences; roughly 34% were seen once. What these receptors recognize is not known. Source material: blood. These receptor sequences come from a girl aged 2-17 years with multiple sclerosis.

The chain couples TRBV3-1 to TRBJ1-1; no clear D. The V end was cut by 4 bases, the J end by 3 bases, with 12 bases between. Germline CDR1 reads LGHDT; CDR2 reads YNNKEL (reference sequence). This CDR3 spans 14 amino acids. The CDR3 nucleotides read TGTGCCAGCAGCCTGTTTTATGGGGACACTGAAGCTTTCTTT. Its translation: CASSLFYGDTEAFF.

CDR3 DNA: TGTGCCAGCGTAGTCGGGACAGGGATTTACGAGCAGTACTTC. It is translated as CASVVGTGIYEQYF. J is TRBJ2-5 and V is TRBV6-6, with TRBD1 matching over 9 bases. The J call could be wrong; TRBJ2-7 is a better fit for the DNA end. The germline V gene has CDR1 MNHNY and CDR2 SVGAGI (reference sequence). The CDR3 has 14 residues.

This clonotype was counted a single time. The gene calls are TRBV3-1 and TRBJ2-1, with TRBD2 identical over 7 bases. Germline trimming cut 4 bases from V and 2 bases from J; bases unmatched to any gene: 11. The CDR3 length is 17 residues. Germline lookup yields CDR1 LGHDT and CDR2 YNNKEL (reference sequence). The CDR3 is CASSLTRAGRTYNEQFF. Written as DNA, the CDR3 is TGTGCCAGCAGCCTCACTAGGGCCGGGAGGACCTACAATGAGCAGTTCTTC.

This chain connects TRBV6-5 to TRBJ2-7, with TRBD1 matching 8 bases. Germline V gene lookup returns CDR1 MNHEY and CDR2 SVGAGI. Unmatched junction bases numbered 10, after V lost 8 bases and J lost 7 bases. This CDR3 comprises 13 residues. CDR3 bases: TGTGCCAGCCGGACGACAGGGGTTGAGGAGCAGTACTTC. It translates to CASRTTGVEEQYF.

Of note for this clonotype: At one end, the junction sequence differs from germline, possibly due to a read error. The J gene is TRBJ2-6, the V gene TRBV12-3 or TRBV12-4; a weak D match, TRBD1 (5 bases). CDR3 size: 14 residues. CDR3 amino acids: CASSPNSGASVLTF. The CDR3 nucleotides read TGTGCCAGCAGCCCAAACTCTGGGGCCAGCGTCCTGACTTTC.

CDR3: CASSYSRVGNTIYF. CDR3 nucleotides: TGTGCCAGCAGTTACAGTAGGGTTGGAAACACCATATATTTT. The chain combines TRBV6-5 with TRBJ1-3; D remains unclear. The germline V gene encodes CDR1 MNHEY and CDR2 SVGAGI. The CDR3 loop spans 14 amino acids. Trimming removed 2 bases from V and 3 bases from J, with 8 bases in between.

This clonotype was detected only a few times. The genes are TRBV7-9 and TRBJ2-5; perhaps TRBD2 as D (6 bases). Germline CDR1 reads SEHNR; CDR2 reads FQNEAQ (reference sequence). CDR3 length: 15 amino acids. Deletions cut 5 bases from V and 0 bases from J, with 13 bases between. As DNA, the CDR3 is TGTGCCAGCAGCCTCAGCCGGGACTACCAAGAGACCCAGTACTTC. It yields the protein CASSLSRDYQETQYF.

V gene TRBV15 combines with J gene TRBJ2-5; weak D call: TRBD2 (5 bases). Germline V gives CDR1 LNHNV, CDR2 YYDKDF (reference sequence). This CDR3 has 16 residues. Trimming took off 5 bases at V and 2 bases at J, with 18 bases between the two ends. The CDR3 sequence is CATSSYAGQWQETQYF. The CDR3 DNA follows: TGTGCCACCAGCTCTTACGCGGGCCAATGGCAAGAGACCCAGTACTTC.

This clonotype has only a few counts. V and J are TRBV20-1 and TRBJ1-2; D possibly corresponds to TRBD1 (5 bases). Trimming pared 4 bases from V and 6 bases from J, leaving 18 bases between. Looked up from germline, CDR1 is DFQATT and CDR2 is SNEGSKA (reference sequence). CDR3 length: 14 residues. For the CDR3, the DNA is TGCAGTGCTATTAGACAGCCACCTATTGATGGCTACACCTTC. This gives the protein CSAIRQPPIDGYTF.

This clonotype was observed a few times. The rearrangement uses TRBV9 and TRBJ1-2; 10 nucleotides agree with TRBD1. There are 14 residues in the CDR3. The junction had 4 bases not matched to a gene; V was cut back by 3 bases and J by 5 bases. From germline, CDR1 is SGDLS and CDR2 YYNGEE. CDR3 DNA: TGTGCCAGCAGCGCCGGGACAGGGGAATATGGCTACACCTTC. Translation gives CASSAGTGEYGYTF.

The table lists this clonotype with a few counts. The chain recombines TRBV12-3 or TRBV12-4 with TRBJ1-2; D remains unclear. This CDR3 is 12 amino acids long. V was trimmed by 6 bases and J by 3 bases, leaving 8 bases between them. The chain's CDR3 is CASRLGYYGYTF. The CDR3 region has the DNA TGTGCCAGCAGACTGGGATACTATGGCTACACCTTC.

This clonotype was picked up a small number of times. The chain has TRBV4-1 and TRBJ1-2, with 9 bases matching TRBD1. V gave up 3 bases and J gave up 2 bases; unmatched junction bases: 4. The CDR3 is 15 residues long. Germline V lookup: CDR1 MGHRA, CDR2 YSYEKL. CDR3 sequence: CASSQWTGANYGYTF. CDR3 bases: TGCGCCAGCAGCCAGTGGACAGGGGCGAACTATGGCTACACCTTC.

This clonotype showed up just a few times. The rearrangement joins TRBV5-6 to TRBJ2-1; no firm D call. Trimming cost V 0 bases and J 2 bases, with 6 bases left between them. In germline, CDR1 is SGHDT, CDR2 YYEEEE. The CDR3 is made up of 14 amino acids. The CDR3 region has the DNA TGTGCCAGCAGCTTGGATACAGCCTACAATGAGCAGTTCTTC. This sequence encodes CASSLDTAYNEQFF.